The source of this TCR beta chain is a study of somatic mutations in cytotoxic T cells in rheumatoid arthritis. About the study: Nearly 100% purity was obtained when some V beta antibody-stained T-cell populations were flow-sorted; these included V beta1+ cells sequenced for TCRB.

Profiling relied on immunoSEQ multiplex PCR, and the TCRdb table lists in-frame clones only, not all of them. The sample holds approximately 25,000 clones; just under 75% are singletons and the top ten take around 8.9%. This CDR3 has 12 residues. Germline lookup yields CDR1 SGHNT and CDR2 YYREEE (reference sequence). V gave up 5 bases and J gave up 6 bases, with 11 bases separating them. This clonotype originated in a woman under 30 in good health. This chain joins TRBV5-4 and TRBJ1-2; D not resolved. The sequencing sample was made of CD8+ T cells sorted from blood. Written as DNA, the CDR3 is TGTGCCAGCAGTTCCGGGTGGGATGGCTACACCTTC. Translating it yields CASSSGWDGYTF.